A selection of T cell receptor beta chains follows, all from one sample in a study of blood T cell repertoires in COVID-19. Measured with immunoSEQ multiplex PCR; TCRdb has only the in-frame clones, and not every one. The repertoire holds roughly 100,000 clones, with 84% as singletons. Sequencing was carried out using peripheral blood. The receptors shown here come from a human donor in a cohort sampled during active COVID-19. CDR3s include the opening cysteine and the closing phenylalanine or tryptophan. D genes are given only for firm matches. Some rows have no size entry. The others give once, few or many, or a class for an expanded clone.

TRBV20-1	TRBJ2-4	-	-	TGCAGTGCTAGAGAGGGACTTCCACAGTACTTC	CSAREGLPQYF
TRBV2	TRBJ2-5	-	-	TGTGCCAGCAGTGAAATGTGGGCGCTCGGAGAGACCCAGTACTTC	CASSEMWALGETQYF
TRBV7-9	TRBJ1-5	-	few	TGTGCCAGCAGCAATTCAGGTAACCATCAGCCCCAGCATTTT	CASSNSGNHQPQHF
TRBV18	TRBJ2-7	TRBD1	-	TGTGCCAGCTCAAGACGGACAGGGGAGGCCTACTACGAGCAGTACTTC	CASSRRTGEAYYEQYF
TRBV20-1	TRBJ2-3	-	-	TGCAGTGCTAGTATGGGGCCCCGCACAGATACGCAGTATTTT	CSASMGPRTDTQYF
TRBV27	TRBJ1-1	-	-	TGTGCCAGCAGTCCCCTCCGAGGGTCGTACACTGAAGCTTTCTTT	CASSPLRGSYTEAFF
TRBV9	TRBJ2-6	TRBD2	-	TGTGCCAGCAGTCTTGTCCCCGGGGGGACTAAAATCTCTGGGGCCAACGTCCTGACTTTC	CASSLVPGGTKISGANVLTF
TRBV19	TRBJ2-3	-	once	TGTGCCAGTAGCCCCAGTGAAGGGGCGCAGTATTTT	CASSPSEGAQYF
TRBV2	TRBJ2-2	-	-	TGTGCCAGCAGGCTTGGGACAACGAACACCGGGGAGCTGTTTTTT	CASRLGTTNTGELFF
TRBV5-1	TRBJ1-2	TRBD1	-	TGCGCCAGCAGCTTGGGACAGGGGGACTATGGCTACACCTTC	CASSLGQGDYGYTF
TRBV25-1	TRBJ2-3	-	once	TGTGCCAGCAGGAGGTCCACCAGGGGGGTCGGAACAGATACGCAGTATTTT	CASRRSTRGVGTDTQYF
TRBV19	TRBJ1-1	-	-	TGTGCCAGTAAGGGCAGGGAGGGCGCTGAAGCTTTCTTT	CASKGREGAEAFF
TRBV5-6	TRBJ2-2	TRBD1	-	TGTGCCAGCATCCTCGGGGGACAGGGGAAGTCCGGGGAGCTGTTTTTT	CASILGGQGKSGELFF
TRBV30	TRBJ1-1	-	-	TGTGCCTGGAGGGCGAACACTGAAGCTTTCTTT	CAWRANTEAFF
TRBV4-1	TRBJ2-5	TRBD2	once	TGCGCCAGCAGCCAAGATGGAGGACTAGCAGCAGAGACCCAGTACTTC	CASSQDGGLAAETQYF
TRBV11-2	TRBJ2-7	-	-	TGTGCCAGCAGCTTAGACCGGACAGTCGGCGAGCAGTACTTC	CASSLDRTVGEQYF
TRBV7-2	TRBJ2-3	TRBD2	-	TGTGCCAGCAGCTTCGGGGGGGGCACAGATACGCAGTATTTT	CASSFGGGTDTQYF
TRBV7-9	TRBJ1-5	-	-	TGTGCCAGCAGCTTAGCAGGGGTCGAACAGCCCCAGCATTTT	CASSLAGVEQPQHF
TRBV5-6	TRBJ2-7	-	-	TGTGCCAGCAGTCCTGGCCGCGAGCAGTACTTC	CASSPGREQYF
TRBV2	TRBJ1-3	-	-	TGTGCCAGCAGTGAGGCCATCTCTGGAAACACCATATATTTT	CASSEAISGNTIYF
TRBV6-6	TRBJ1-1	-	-	TGTGCCAGCAGTCCCCCACCCCCCCGACAGGCGAACACTGAAGCTTTCTTT	CASSPPPPRQANTEAFF
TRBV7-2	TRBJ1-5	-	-	TGTGCCAGCAGCCGGGACACCCTTAGCAATCAGCCCCAGCATTTT	CASSRDTLSNQPQHF
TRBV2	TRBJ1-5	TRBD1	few	TGTGCCAGCAACGAGGGGGCCCGGCCCCAGCATTTT	CASNEGARPQHF
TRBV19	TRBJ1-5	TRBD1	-	TGTGCCAGTAGTGTACAGGGGTATAGGAGCAATCAGCCCCAGCATTTT	CASSVQGYRSNQPQHF
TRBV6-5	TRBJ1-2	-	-	TGTGCCGCCACGGGGGGCCCCTGGGGCTACACCTTC	CAATGGPWGYTF
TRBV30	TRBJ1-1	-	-	TGTGCCTGGAGTGTACTTGCTGAAGCTTTCTTT	CAWSVLAEAFF
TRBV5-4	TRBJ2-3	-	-	TGTGCCAGCAGCTTGGCTCGACCATTTGCGGGGAACCCCCTCACAGATACGCAGTATTTT	CASSLARPFAGNPLTDTQYF